The 17 T cell receptor beta chains reported below all come from one sample, sequenced in a study of T cell changes during pregnancy in multiple sclerosis. Here immunoSEQ multiplex PCR was the method, and the copy in TCRdb shows in-frame clones only, minus some. The sample has some 60,000 clones, 90% seen once. The sample was peripheral blood, taken in the first trimester of pregnancy. The receptors derive from a female donor in good health, enrolled as a control in a pregnancy study.

This clone was counted between two and nine times. The chain carries TRBV15 and TRBJ2-7; 9 bases line up with TRBD1. V dropped 5 bases and J dropped 5; count of bases not matched to a gene: 7. This CDR3 has 14 residues. Per germline, CDR1 LNHNV and CDR2 YYDKDF (reference sequence). CDR3 residues: CATSGDRESDEQYF. The DNA for the CDR3 is TGTGCCACCAGCGGGGACAGGGAATCGGACGAGCAGTACTTC.

The V call is TRBV6-5, the J call TRBJ1-1; tentatively, D is TRBD1 (5 bases). The CDR3 has 14 amino acids. Germline CDR1 and CDR2: MNHEY and SVGAGI. Trimming pared 11 bases from V and 0 bases from J, leaving 16 bases between. The CDR3 DNA is TGTGCCTCCGAGGGCGGGGCGATGAACACTGAAGCTTTCTTT. Protein product: CASEGGAMNTEAFF.

This rearrangement joins TRBV10-2 to TRBJ1-5; 7 positions match TRBD1. Trimming took 6 bases from V and 5 from J; bases not matched to a gene: 7. Per the germline V gene, CDR1 is WSHSY and CDR2 is SAAADI. The CDR3 sequence is 14 residues long. The CDR3 region is CASRNTGVHQPQHF. The CDR3 DNA reads TGCGCCAGCAGGAACACAGGGGTGCATCAGCCCCAGCATTTT.

This chain connects TRBV27 to TRBJ1-1; 12 nucleotides align to TRBD1. Germline V gives CDR1 MNHEY, CDR2 SMNVEV (reference sequence). CDR3 length equals 13 residues. The trim removed 3 bases at V and 11 bases at J, leaving 4 bases unmatched. The CDR3 DNA sequence: TGTGCCAGCAGTTTTGGGGGACAGGGGGCTGCTTTCTTT. Encoded protein: CASSFGGQGAAFF.

The chain recombines TRBV30 with TRBJ1-3; D call uncertain. Germline CDR1 reads GTSNPN; CDR2 reads SVGIG (reference sequence). This CDR3 contains 13 residues. The germline V and J ends were trimmed by 3 bases and 0 bases, with 6 bases remaining between them. In DNA form, the CDR3 reads TGTGCCTGGAGCTTTTACTCTGGAAACACCATATATTTT. Its translation: CAWSFYSGNTIYF.

This chain joins TRBV7-9 and TRBJ2-7; D perhaps matches TRBD2 (6 bases). The V gene's germline CDR1 is SEHNR and CDR2 FQNEAQ (reference sequence). This CDR3 region has 14 residues. Trimming took 3 bases from V and 1 from J, leaving 10 bases between them. The CDR3 sequence: CASSFGGRSYEQYF. In DNA, the CDR3 is TGTGCCAGCAGCTTCGGGGGAAGGTCCTACGAGCAGTACTTC.

The chain carries TRBV7-6 and TRBJ1-6; no definite D call. Germline assignment: CDR1 SGHVS and CDR2 FNYEAQ. Trimming took off 4 bases at V and 9 bases at J, with 13 bases between the two ends. CDR3 size: 14 residues. CDR3 region: CASSSKLRSSPLHF. The CDR3 nucleotides read TGTGCCAGCAGCTCTAAACTACGGTCTTCACCCCTCCACTTT.

The chain links TRBV7-9 to TRBJ2-1; 7 bases are a match to TRBD2. The CDR3 is 15 amino acids. The germline gives CDR1 SEHNR, CDR2 FQNEAQ (reference sequence). Trimming took 7 bases from V and 0 from J; bases not matched to a gene: 6. DNA of the CDR3: TGTGCCAGCACCTCTAGCGGCATCTCCTACAATGAGCAGTTCTTC. As protein: CASTSSGISYNEQFF.

The V and J genes are TRBV7-9 and TRBJ2-7; D gene uncertain. V shed 0 bases and J shed 2 bases, with 5 bases lying between them. The CDR3 covers 13 residues. Germline values: CDR1 SEHNR, CDR2 FQNEAQ (reference sequence). CDR3 region: CASSLAVTYEQYF. The CDR3 coding sequence is TGTGCCAGCAGCTTAGCCGTAACCTACGAGCAGTACTTC.

The chain uses TRBV27 and TRBJ1-5; 10 bases align to TRBD1. Germline trimming cut 0 bases from V and 7 bases from J; bases unmatched to any gene: 6. The CDR3 runs to 16 residues. Germline CDR1 and CDR2: MNHEY and SMNVEV (reference sequence). The CDR3 loop reads CASSLSGQGPRQPQHF. Written as DNA, the CDR3 is TGTGCCAGCAGTTTATCGGGACAGGGGCCGAGGCAGCCCCAGCATTTT.

This clone has a single count. The chain links TRBV7-6 to TRBJ2-2; D might be TRBD2 (6 bases). Between the trimmed V and J ends, which lost 1 base and 0 bases, there was a span of 9 bases. The CDR3 covers 16 residues. From germline, CDR1 is SGHVS and CDR2 FNYEAQ. CDR3 DNA: TGTGCCAGCAGCTTAGTTGGAGGGGCGAACACCGGGGAGCTGTTTTTT. This translates into CASSLVGGANTGELFF.

V is TRBV27 and J is TRBJ2-1; possibly TRBD1 for D (6 bases). Germline loops: CDR1 MNHEY, CDR2 SMNVEV (reference sequence). V lost 4 bases to trimming and J lost 10 bases, with 8 bases between them. The CDR3 runs 11 residues. Here the CDR3 reads CASSSTGEQFF. As DNA, the CDR3 is TGTGCCAGCAGTTCCACAGGGGAGCAGTTCTTC.

The gene calls are TRBV9 and TRBJ2-7; a possible D gene is TRBD2 (6 bases). V lost 0 bases to trimming and J lost 5 bases, with 15 bases between them. The CDR3 has 15 amino acids. Germline assignment: CDR1 SGDLS and CDR2 YYNGEE. This CDR3 is CASSVEGIRRDEQYF. In nucleotides, the CDR3 is TGTGCCAGCAGCGTAGAAGGGATTAGGAGGGACGAGCAGTACTTC. Supplemented by reference TRBV9 and TRBJ2-7, the full variable domain reads DSGVTQTPKHLITATGQRVTLRCSPRSGDLSVYWYQQSLDQGLQFLIQYYNGEERAKGNILERFSAQQFPDLHSELNLSSLELGDSALYFCASSVEGIRRDEQYFGPGTRLTVT.

V and J are TRBV28 and TRBJ1-4, with 7 bases aligning to TRBD1. Germline trimming cut 6 bases from V and 7 bases from J; bases unmatched to any gene: 8. Germline V gives CDR1 MDHEN, CDR2 SYDVKM. CDR3 length: 14 amino acids. CDR3 residues: CASRPDRAGEKLFF. DNA for the CDR3: TGTGCCAGCAGGCCCGACAGGGCTGGTGAAAAACTGTTTTTT.

The chain links TRBV6-1 to TRBJ1-6; D is unclear. The CDR3 runs to 13 residues. The V gene's germline CDR1 is MNHNS and CDR2 SASEGT. The germline V and J ends were trimmed by 2 bases and 7 bases, with 6 bases remaining between them. CDR3 loop: CASSELGNSPLHF. The CDR3 bases are TGTGCCAGCAGTGAATTGGGCAATTCACCCCTCCACTTT.

CDR3 sequence: CASSLDSPNTGELFF. CDR3 sequence (DNA): TGTGCCAGCAGCTTGGACAGCCCGAACACCGGGGAGCTGTTTTTT. This sequence joins TRBV5-4 and TRBJ2-2; no firm D call. In germline, CDR1 is SGHNT, CDR2 YYREEE (reference sequence). The CDR3 runs to 15 residues. The V end lost 0 bases, the J end lost 0 bases, and 6 bases lay between the germline ends.

This chain links TRBV4-1 with TRBJ2-2; 7 bases fit TRBD2. The CDR3 totals 17 residues. Germline CDR1 and CDR2: MGHRA and YSYEKL. The V and J ends lost 0 bases and 0 bases, in that order; junction bases with no gene match: 4. CDR3 sequence: CASSQDSSGANTGELFF. The CDR3, as DNA: TGCGCCAGCAGCCAAGATAGCAGCGGGGCGAACACCGGGGAGCTGTTTTTT.